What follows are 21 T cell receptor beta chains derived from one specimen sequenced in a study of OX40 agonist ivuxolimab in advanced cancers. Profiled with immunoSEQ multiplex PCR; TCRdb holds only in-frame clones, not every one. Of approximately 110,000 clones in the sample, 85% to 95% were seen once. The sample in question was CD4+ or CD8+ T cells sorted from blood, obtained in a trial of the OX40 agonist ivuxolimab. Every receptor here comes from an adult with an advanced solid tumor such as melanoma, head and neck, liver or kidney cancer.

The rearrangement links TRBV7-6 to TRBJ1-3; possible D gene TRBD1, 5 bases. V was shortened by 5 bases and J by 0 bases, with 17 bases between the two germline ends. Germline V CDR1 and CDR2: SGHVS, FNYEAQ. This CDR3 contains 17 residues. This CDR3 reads CASSQNRGPSSGNTIYF. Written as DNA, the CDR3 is TGTGCCAGCAGCCAGAACCGGGGCCCAAGCTCTGGAAACACCATATATTTT. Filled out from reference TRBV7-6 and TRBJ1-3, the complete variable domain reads GAGVSQSPRYKVTKRGQDVALRCDPISGHVSLYWYRQALGQGPEFLTYFNYEAQQDKSGLPNDRFSAERPEGSISTLTIQRTEQRDSAMYRCASSQNRGPSSGNTIYFGEGSWLTVV.

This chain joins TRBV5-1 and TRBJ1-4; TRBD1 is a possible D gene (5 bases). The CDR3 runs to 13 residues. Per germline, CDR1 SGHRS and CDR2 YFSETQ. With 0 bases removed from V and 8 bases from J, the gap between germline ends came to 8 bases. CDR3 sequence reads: CASSLAGGEKLFF. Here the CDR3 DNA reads TGCGCCAGCAGCTTGGCCGGGGGGGAAAAACTGTTTTTT.

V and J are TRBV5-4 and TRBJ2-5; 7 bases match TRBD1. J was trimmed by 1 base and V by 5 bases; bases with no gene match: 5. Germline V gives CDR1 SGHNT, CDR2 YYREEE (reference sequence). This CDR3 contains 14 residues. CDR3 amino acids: CASRSRTGQETQYF. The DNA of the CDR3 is TGTGCCAGCAGATCGAGGACAGGCCAAGAGACCCAGTACTTC.

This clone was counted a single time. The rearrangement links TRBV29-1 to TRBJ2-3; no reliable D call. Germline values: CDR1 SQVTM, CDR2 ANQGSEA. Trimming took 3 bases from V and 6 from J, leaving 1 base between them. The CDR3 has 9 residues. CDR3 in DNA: TGCAGCGTTGACGATACGCAGTATTTT. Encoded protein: CSVDDTQYF.

This CDR3 is CASSIERTGTYEQYF. As DNA, the CDR3 is TGTGCCAGTAGTATAGAAAGGACAGGCACCTACGAGCAGTACTTC. V and J are TRBV19 and TRBJ2-7; 7 nucleotides match TRBD1. The CDR3 is 15 residues long. Trimming took 0 bases from V and 2 from J; bases not matched to a gene: 4. Germline CDR1 and CDR2: LNHDA and SQIVND (reference sequence).

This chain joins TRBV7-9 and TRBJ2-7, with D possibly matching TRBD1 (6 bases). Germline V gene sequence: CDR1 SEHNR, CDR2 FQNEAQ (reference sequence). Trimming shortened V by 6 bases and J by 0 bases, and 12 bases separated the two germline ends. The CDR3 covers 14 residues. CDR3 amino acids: CASRSGAGSYEQYF. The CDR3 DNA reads TGTGCCAGCAGGTCAGGGGCCGGCTCCTACGAGCAGTACTTC.

The chain's CDR3 is CASSTGSWGYQPQHF. The CDR3 DNA reads TGTGCCAGCAGTACAGGGAGTTGGGGCTATCAGCCCCAGCATTTT. J is TRBJ1-5 and V is TRBV6-5; TRBD1 is a possible D gene (6 bases). The CDR3 totals 15 residues. Trimming left V 5 bases short and J 5 bases short, with 16 bases between. The germline gives CDR1 MNHEY, CDR2 SVGAGI.

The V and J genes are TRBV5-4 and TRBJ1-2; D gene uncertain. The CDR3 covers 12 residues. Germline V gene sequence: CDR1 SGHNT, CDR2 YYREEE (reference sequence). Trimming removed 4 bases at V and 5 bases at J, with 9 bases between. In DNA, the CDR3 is TGTGCCAGCAGCCTCGACGTGTATGGCTACACCTTC. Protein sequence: CASSLDVYGYTF. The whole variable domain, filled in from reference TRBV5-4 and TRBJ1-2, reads ETGVTQSPTHLIKTRGQQVTLRCSSQSGHNTVSWYQQALGQGPQFIFQYYREEENGRGNFPPRFSGLQFPNYSSELNVNALELDDSALYLCASSLDVYGYTFGSGTRLTVV.

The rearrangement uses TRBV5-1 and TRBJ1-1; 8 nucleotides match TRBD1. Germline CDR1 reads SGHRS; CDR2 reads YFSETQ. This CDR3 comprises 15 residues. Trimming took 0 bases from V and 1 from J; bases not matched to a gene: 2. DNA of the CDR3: TGCGCCAGCAGCTTGGGAGGGACAGGGAACACTGAAGCTTTCTTT. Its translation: CASSLGGTGNTEAFF. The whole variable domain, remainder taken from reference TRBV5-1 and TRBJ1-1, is KAGVTQTPRYLIKTRGQQVTLSCSPISGHRSVSWYQQTPGQGLQFLFEYFSETQRNKGNFPGRFSGRQFSNSRSEMNVSTLELGDSALYLCASSLGGTGNTEAFFGQGTRLTVV.

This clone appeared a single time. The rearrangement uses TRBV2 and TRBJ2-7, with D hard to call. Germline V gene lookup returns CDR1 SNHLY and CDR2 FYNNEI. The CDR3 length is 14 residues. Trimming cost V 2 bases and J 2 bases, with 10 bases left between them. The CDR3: CASSESSRAYEQYF. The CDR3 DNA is TGTGCCAGCAGTGAATCGAGCCGGGCCTACGAGCAGTACTTC.

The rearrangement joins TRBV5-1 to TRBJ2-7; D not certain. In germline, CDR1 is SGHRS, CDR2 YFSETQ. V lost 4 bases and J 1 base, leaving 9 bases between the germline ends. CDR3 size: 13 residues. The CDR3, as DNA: TGCGCCAGCAGCCAGACGACTTCCTACGAGCAGTACTTC. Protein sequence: CASSQTTSYEQYF.

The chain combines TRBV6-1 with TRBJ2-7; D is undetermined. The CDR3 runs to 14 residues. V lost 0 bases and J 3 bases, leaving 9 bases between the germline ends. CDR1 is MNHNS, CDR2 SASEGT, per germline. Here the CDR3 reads CASSEAFLGYEQYF. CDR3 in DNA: TGTGCCAGCAGTGAAGCCTTTTTGGGCTACGAGCAGTACTTC.

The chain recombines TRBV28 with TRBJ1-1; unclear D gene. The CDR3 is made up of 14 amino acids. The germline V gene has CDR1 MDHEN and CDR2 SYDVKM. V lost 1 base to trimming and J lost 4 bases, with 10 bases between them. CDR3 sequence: CASSLLQQRTEAFF. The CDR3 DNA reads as TGTGCCAGCAGTTTATTACAACAGCGCACTGAAGCTTTCTTT. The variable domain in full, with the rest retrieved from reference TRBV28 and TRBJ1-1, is DVKVTQSSRYLVKRTGEKVFLECVQDMDHENMFWYRQDPGLGLRLIYFSYDVKMKEKGDIPEGYSVSREKKERFSLILESASTNQTSMYLCASSLLQQRTEAFFGQGTRLTVV.

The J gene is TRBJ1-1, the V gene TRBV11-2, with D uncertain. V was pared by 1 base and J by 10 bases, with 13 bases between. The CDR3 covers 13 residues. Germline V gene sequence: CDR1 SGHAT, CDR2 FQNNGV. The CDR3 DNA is TGTGCCAGCAGCTTAGTACAGAAGGGCGGAGCTTTCTTT. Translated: CASSLVQKGGAFF.

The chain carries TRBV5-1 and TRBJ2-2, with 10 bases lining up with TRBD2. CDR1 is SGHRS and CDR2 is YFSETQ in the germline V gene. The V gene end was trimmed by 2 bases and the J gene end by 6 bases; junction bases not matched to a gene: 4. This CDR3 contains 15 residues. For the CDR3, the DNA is TGCGCCAGCAGCTTTCTAGCGGGAGTCCCCGGGGAGCTGTTTTTT. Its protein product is CASSFLAGVPGELFF.

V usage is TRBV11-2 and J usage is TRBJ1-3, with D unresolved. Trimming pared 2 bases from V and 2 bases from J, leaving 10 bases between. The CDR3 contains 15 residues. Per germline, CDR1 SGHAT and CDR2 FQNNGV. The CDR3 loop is CASSLSPSTGNTIYF. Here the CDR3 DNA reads TGTGCCAGCAGCTTATCTCCGAGCACTGGAAACACCATATATTTT.

The CDR3 sequence is CASSFREQTLASPYNEQFF. DNA for the CDR3: TGTGCCAGCAGCTTTCGGGAACAGACATTAGCGTCCCCCTACAATGAGCAGTTCTTC. The chain recombines TRBV5-5 with TRBJ2-1; D perhaps matches TRBD2 (5 bases). The CDR3 extends over 19 amino acids. Germline values: CDR1 SGHKS, CDR2 YYEKEE (reference sequence). Trimming cost V 2 bases and J 2 bases, with 23 bases left between them.

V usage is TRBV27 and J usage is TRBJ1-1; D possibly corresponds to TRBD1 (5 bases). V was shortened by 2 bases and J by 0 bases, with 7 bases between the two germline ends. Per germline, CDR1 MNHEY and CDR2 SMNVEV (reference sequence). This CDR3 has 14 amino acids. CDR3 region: CASSLQGMNTEAFF. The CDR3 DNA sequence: TGTGCCAGCAGTTTACAGGGAATGAACACTGAAGCTTTCTTT.

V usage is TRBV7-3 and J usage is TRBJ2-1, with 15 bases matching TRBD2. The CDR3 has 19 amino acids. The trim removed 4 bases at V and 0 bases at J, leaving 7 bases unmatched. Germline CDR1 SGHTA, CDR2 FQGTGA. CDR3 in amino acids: CASSSPGLAGGSSYNEQFF. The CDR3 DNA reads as TGTGCCAGCAGCTCCCCCGGACTAGCGGGAGGGAGCTCCTACAATGAGCAGTTCTTC.

The CDR3 DNA sequence: TGCGCCAGCAGCTGGATTCGCCAGGGGCGAACCTACGAGCAGTACTTC. Its protein product is CASSWIRQGRTYEQYF. The chain couples TRBV5-1 to TRBJ2-7, with D possibly being TRBD1 (6 bases). This CDR3 contains 16 residues. Germline V gene sequence: CDR1 SGHRS, CDR2 YFSETQ. V was cut by 3 bases and J by 2 bases, with 18 bases left in between.

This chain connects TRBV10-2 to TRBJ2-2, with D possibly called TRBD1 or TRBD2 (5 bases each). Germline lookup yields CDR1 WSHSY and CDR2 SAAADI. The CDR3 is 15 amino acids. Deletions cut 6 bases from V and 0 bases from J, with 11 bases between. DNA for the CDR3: TGCGCCAGCAGGGGGGACGGTGCGAACACCGGGGAGCTGTTTTTT. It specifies CASRGDGANTGELFF.